These 28 T cell receptor beta chains share one sample of origin, sequenced in a study of monozygotic twins with inflammatory bowel disease. TCRdb re-analyzed the 5' RACE reads; it lists each CDR3 protein once, without DNA. The sample totals roughly 120,000 distinct CDR3 sequences. Sample: blood. These receptors were taken from a human donor with ulcerative colitis or Crohn's disease, or a healthy co-twin of an affected twin (not recorded which).

This chain uses TRBV5-1 with TRBJ2-1; checking the TCRdb D call of TRBD2 is not possible without DNA. Germline V gene sequence: CDR1 SGHRS, CDR2 YFSETQ. The CDR3 contains 15 residues. CDR3 region: CASTPEVGSLNEQFF.

The rearrangement joins TRBV5-1 to TRBJ2-3. Germline values: CDR1 SGHRS, CDR2 YFSETQ. The CDR3 is made up of 14 amino acids. The CDR3 loop is CASSLAGGTDTQYF.

CDR3 residues: CASPVESTGELFF. The J gene is TRBJ2-2, the V gene TRBV6-1; without DNA, the TCRdb call of TRBD1 cannot be checked. The CDR3 totals 13 residues. Germline V lookup: CDR1 MNHNS, CDR2 SASEGT.

The V call is TRBV11-1, the J call TRBJ2-1; with no DNA, the TCRdb D assignment of TRBD1 cannot be verified. The CDR3 loop spans 14 amino acids. Per germline, CDR1 SGHAT and CDR2 FQDESV (reference sequence). The chain's CDR3 is CASRPGDYNNEQFF.

The rearrangement uses TRBV4-2 and TRBJ2-1. This CDR3 is 12 amino acids long. CDR1 is LGHNA and CDR2 is YNFKEQ in the germline V gene. CDR3 loop: CASSQGYSQQFF.

The chain joins TRBV7-9 to TRBJ2-1; TCRdb's D call, TRBD1, is unchecked because there is no DNA. There are 16 residues in the CDR3. Germline-derived CDR1 and CDR2 are SEHNR and FQNEAQ (reference sequence). CDR3 residues: CASSLVQDLWGNEQFF. The entire variable domain, with the rest obtained from reference TRBV7-9 and TRBJ2-1, is as follows: DTGVSQNPRHKITKRGQNVTFRCDPISEHNRLYWYRQTLGQGPEFLTYFQNEAQLEKSRLLSDRFSAERPKGSFSTLEIQRTEQGDSAMYLCASSLVQDLWGNEQFFGPGTRLTVL.

The chain couples TRBV28 to TRBJ2-3; without DNA, the TCRdb call of TRBD1 cannot be checked. Germline values: CDR1 MDHEN, CDR2 SYDVKM. This CDR3 has 14 residues. The CDR3 loop is CAEGTGGQADTQYF.

The chain combines TRBV7-2 with TRBJ1-3; TCRdb proposes TRBD1, but this gene call is untestable without DNA. This CDR3 is built from 17 residues. Germline V gene data show CDR1 as SGHTA and CDR2 as FQGNSA. CDR3 sequence reads: CASSLASTGALVNTIYF. Full variable domain (outside the CDR3, taken from reference TRBV7-2 and TRBJ1-3): GAGVSQSPSNKVTEKGKDVELRCDPISGHTALYWYRQSLGQGLEFLIYFQGNSAPDKSGLPSDRFSAERTGGSVSTLTIQRTQQEDSAVYLCASSLASTGALVNTIYFGEGSWLTVV.

The chain combines TRBV11-2 with TRBJ2-1; TCRdb calls TRBD1, which cannot be checked without DNA. The CDR3 has 13 amino acids. CDR1 SGHAT and CDR2 FQNNGV come from the germline V gene. CDR3 sequence reads: CVSSPGYGDEQFF.

The J gene is TRBJ1-1, the V gene TRBV7-9. CDR3 length equals 14 residues. Germline V lookup: CDR1 SEHNR, CDR2 FQNEAQ (reference sequence). The CDR3 loop reads CASSFKNRETEAFF.

The rearrangement joins TRBV30 to TRBJ1-1; TCRdb returns TRBD1, unconfirmable since there is no DNA. CDR1 and CDR2 from the germline V gene are GTSNPN and SVGIG (reference sequence). This CDR3 is 18 amino acids long. This CDR3 is CAWSLLRGSDRAKAEAFF.

V gene TRBV5-6 combines with J gene TRBJ2-7; TCRdb's D call of TRBD1 is untestable without DNA. The CDR3 contains 15 residues. CDR1 and CDR2 from the germline V gene are SGHDT and YYEEEE. CDR3 sequence reads: CASSLVGAGDYEQYF.

This chain joins TRBV5-1 and TRBJ2-1; the D call of TRBD2 rests on TCRdb alone, since no DNA is present to check it. There are 15 residues in the CDR3. CDR1 and CDR2 from the germline V gene are SGHRS and YFSETQ. CDR3 amino acids: CASSFLRGRENEQFF.

The V and J genes are TRBV7-9 and TRBJ2-6. The CDR3 contains 15 residues. Germline V lookup: CDR1 SEHNR, CDR2 FQNEAQ (reference sequence). CDR3 region: CATTFEGSGANVLTF.

The V call is TRBV24-1, the J call TRBJ2-3. This CDR3 has 14 amino acids. Germline V gene data show CDR1 as KGHDR and CDR2 as SFDVKD. The CDR3 here is CATSDRKFTDTQYF.

J is TRBJ2-1 and V is TRBV5-1; the D gene TCRdb calls, TRBD2, cannot be checked with no DNA. The CDR3 is made up of 15 amino acids. CDR1 and CDR2 from the germline V gene are SGHRS and YFSETQ. The CDR3 loop is CASSFLAGSYNEQFF.

J is TRBJ2-7 and V is TRBV7-9; TCRdb's D call of TRBD2 is untestable without DNA. The germline V gene encodes CDR1 SEHNR and CDR2 FQNEAQ (reference sequence). This CDR3 is 16 amino acids long. This CDR3 reads CASSLVRGLAGYEQYF.

V usage is TRBV20-1 and J usage is TRBJ2-1; with no DNA, the TCRdb D assignment of TRBD1 cannot be verified. Germline V gives CDR1 DFQATT, CDR2 SNEGSKA (reference sequence). This CDR3 comprises 16 residues. CDR3 sequence reads: CSAGDPGSISGNEQFF.

The chain couples TRBV7-2 to TRBJ1-5; there is no DNA to check the TCRdb D call of TRBD1. CDR1 is SGHTA and CDR2 is FQGNSA in the germline V gene. This CDR3 is 13 amino acids long. This CDR3 reads CASSPQGHQPQHF.

The chain is built from TRBV28 and TRBJ2-7. The CDR3 has 11 amino acids. Germline-derived CDR1 and CDR2 are MDHEN and SYDVKM. The CDR3 loop reads CASGEPYEQYF.

V usage is TRBV5-1 and J usage is TRBJ2-3; the D call from TCRdb, TRBD2, cannot be confirmed without DNA. The CDR3 has 15 residues. CDR1 is SGHRS and CDR2 is YFSETQ in the germline V gene. The CDR3 here is CASSLGTRGTDTQYF. The whole variable domain, remainder taken from reference TRBV5-1 and TRBJ2-3, is KAGVTQTPRYLIKTRGQQVTLSCSPISGHRSVSWYQQTPGQGLQFLFEYFSETQRNKGNFPGRFSGRQFSNSRSEMNVSTLELGDSALYLCASSLGTRGTDTQYFGPGTRLTVL.

The CDR3 loop reads CASSLSDGGQGFF. The chain has TRBV5-1 and TRBJ2-1; without DNA, the TCRdb call of TRBD1 cannot be checked. This CDR3 has 13 residues. From germline, CDR1 is SGHRS and CDR2 YFSETQ.

The chain is built from TRBV5-6 and TRBJ2-5; TCRdb reports TRBD2, a call that lacks DNA to check it against. This CDR3 has 18 amino acids. Germline V gives CDR1 SGHDT, CDR2 YYEEEE. CDR3 sequence reads: CASTRRELSARRQETQYF.

The chain is built from TRBV6-5 and TRBJ2-1; TCRdb's D call, TRBD2, is unchecked because there is no DNA. The CDR3 sequence is 15 residues long. The germline CDR1 and CDR2 sequences are MNHEY and SVGAGI. CDR3 in amino acids: CASSYTRGGGNEQFF.

V usage is TRBV29-1 and J usage is TRBJ2-3; TCRdb returns TRBD2, unconfirmable since there is no DNA. There are 13 residues in the CDR3. Germline V gene lookup returns CDR1 SQVTM and CDR2 ANQGSEA. CDR3 residues: CSVGSGGRDTQYF.

This sequence joins TRBV6-2 or TRBV6-3 and TRBJ1-1; the TRBD1 assignment by TCRdb is unverifiable without DNA. The CDR3 contains 14 residues. CDR1 is MNHEY and CDR2 is SVGEGT in the germline V gene. The CDR3 loop is CASSYRGADTEAFF.

J is TRBJ2-7 and V is TRBV2. The CDR3 length is 14 residues. The germline gives CDR1 SNHLY, CDR2 FYNNEI. CDR3 protein: CASSGNRRSYEQYF.

The genes are TRBV7-8 and TRBJ2-1; TCRdb reports TRBD2, a call that lacks DNA to check it against. Per germline, CDR1 SGHVS and CDR2 FQNEAQ. This CDR3 is 16 amino acids long. The chain's CDR3 is CASSSGLAGPYNEQFF.